Following are 32 T cell receptor beta chains from one sample sequenced in a study of blood T cell repertoires in COVID-19. Sequenced by immunoSEQ multiplex PCR; TCRdb stores in-frame clones only, minus some. The table has hundreds of thousands of clones, around 87% seen once. The sequencing sample was made of peripheral blood. All receptors derive from a middle-aged woman with COVID-19, enrolled during active disease.

The chain couples TRBV30 to TRBJ2-6; D remains unclear. Germline V lookup: CDR1 GTSNPN, CDR2 SVGIG (reference sequence). Trimming left V 5 bases short and J 4 bases short, with 6 bases between. This CDR3 contains 12 residues. The CDR3 loop is CAWVQGANVLTF. The CDR3 nucleotides are TGTGCCTGGGTACAGGGGGCCAACGTCCTGACTTTC.

This clone was seen once. The rearrangement links TRBV7-2 to TRBJ1-2; no clear D. V lost 5 bases, J lost 6 bases, and 7 bases lay in between. The CDR3 runs 11 residues. CDR1 SGHTA and CDR2 FQGNSA come from the germline V gene. CDR3 DNA: TGTGCCAGCAGCGGAGGTAATGGCTACACCTTC. Translation gives CASSGGNGYTF.

This rearrangement joins TRBV24-1 to TRBJ2-1; perhaps TRBD1 as D (6 bases). The CDR3 covers 13 residues. Trimming cost V 1 base and J 10 bases, with 10 bases left between them. CDR1 is KGHDR, CDR2 SFDVKD, per germline. The CDR3 bases are TGTGCCACCAGTGATTTTGGGGGCAGGGAGCAGTTCTTC. Translating it yields CATSDFGGREQFF.

This chain joins TRBV4-1 and TRBJ2-1; the match to TRBD2 covers 11 bases. Trimming at V came to 2 bases and at J to 4 bases, leaving 10 bases not matched to a gene. This CDR3 is built from 18 residues. Germline V gene sequence: CDR1 MGHRA, CDR2 YSYEKL. The CDR3 bases are TGCGCCAGCAGCCAAACCCCTCTGACTAGCGGGGCGTACAATGAGCAGTTCTTC. It translates to CASSQTPLTSGAYNEQFF.

The count of this clone is one. V and J are TRBV28 and TRBJ1-1, with a possible D match to TRBD1 (5 bases). CDR3 length: 15 residues. Germline assignment: CDR1 MDHEN and CDR2 SYDVKM. V lost 2 bases and J 1 base, leaving 11 bases between the germline ends. CDR3 region: CASSLDQGSNTEAFF. Written as DNA, the CDR3 is TGTGCCAGCAGTTTAGATCAGGGATCGAACACTGAAGCTTTCTTT.

The rearrangement joins TRBV24-1 to TRBJ2-1, with TRBD1 matching 9 bases. The CDR3 contains 19 residues. V gave up 0 bases and J gave up 3 bases; unmatched junction bases: 11. Germline V gene sequence: CDR1 KGHDR, CDR2 SFDVKD. The CDR3 bases are TGTGCCACCAGTGATTTGGGTGCGGGACAGGGATCGGGCTACAATGAGCAGTTCTTC. It encodes CATSDLGAGQGSGYNEQFF.

The gene calls are TRBV5-1 and TRBJ1-3; D is ambiguous. CDR1 SGHRS and CDR2 YFSETQ come from the germline V gene. The CDR3 spans 15 residues. Trimming removed 0 bases from V and 2 bases from J, with 9 bases in between. The CDR3 nucleotides read TGCGCCAGCAGCTTGGATGGCCACGCTGGAAACACCATATATTTT. It codes for CASSLDGHAGNTIYF.

This clone has just a few counts. The chain couples TRBV29-1 to TRBJ2-7, with 7 bases matching TRBD1. Germline CDR1 SQVTM, CDR2 ANQGSEA. This CDR3 has 13 residues. V trimming: 6 bases; J trimming: 1 base; junction bases outside the gene matches: 6. Written as DNA, the CDR3 is TGCAGCGTCACGACAGGGAGTTCCTACGAGCAGTACTTC. Translating it yields CSVTTGSSYEQYF.

The chain has TRBV28 and TRBJ1-5; TRBD1 matches at 10 bases. Germline V gene lookup returns CDR1 MDHEN and CDR2 SYDVKM. After removal of 4 bases from V and 4 bases from J, the junction contained 13 bases not matched to a gene. The CDR3 is 18 residues long. This chain's CDR3 is CASSSHAGTGAGNQPQHF. CDR3 nucleotides: TGTGCCAGCAGTTCGCATGCCGGGACAGGGGCTGGAAATCAGCCCCAGCATTTT.

CDR3 loop: CASSRGQPNTGELFF. CDR3 DNA sequence: TGTGCCAGCAGCCGGGGACAGCCGAACACCGGGGAGCTGTTTTTT. This sequence joins TRBV6-2 or TRBV6-3 and TRBJ2-2, with 7 positions matching TRBD1. Unmatched junction bases numbered 4, after V lost 6 bases and J lost 0 bases. CDR1 MNHEY and CDR2 SVGEGT come from the germline V gene. There are 15 residues in the CDR3.

The CDR3 loop reads CASSLTPLAGALGGANVLTF. CDR3 coding DNA: TGTGCCAGCAGCTTAACCCCACTAGCGGGAGCATTAGGTGGGGCCAACGTCCTGACTTTC. The chain combines TRBV7-3 with TRBJ2-6; TRBD2 matches 11 bases. The germline V gene has CDR1 SGHTA and CDR2 FQGTGA. This CDR3 has 20 amino acids. V shed 0 bases and J 3 bases; nucleotides not matched to a gene: 10.

V and J are TRBV11-3 and TRBJ2-7; no definite D call. Trimming removed 0 bases from V and 7 bases from J, with 7 bases in between. The CDR3 totals 12 residues. Per the germline V gene, CDR1 is SGHNT and CDR2 is YENEEA. CDR3 region: CASSLETGEQYF. CDR3 in DNA: TGTGCCAGCAGCTTAGAGACTGGTGAGCAGTACTTC.

The chain links TRBV28 to TRBJ2-7, with a tentative D call TRBD1 (5 bases). Per the germline V gene, CDR1 is MDHEN and CDR2 is SYDVKM. V was clipped by 5 bases and J by 4 bases, with 9 bases between them. The CDR3 runs to 12 residues. The CDR3 bases are TGTGCCAGCAGTCCCTCAGGGTACGAGCAGTACTTC. This translates into CASSPSGYEQYF.

The J gene is TRBJ1-6, the V gene TRBV7-2; D is uncertain. Germline V CDR1 and CDR2: SGHTA, FQGNSA. V lost 1 base, J lost 5 bases, and 6 bases lay in between. The CDR3 loop spans 14 amino acids. The CDR3 DNA reads TGTGCCAGCAGCTTAGTGGTAGATAATTCACCCCTCCACTTT. Protein sequence: CASSLVVDNSPLHF.

The chain is built from TRBV7-9 and TRBJ1-2, with D possibly TRBD1 on 5 matching bases. There are 14 residues in the CDR3. Germline CDR1 is SEHNR and CDR2 is FQNEAQ (reference sequence). With 5 bases removed from V and 4 bases from J, the gap between germline ends came to 14 bases. As DNA, the CDR3 is TGTGCCAGCAGCCGCGGGACGGACTTCTATGGCTACACCTTC. Its protein product is CASSRGTDFYGYTF. Using reference TRBV7-9 and TRBJ1-2 for the parts outside the CDR3, the full variable domain is DTGVSQNPRHKITKRGQNVTFRCDPISEHNRLYWYRQTLGQGPEFLTYFQNEAQLEKSRLLSDRFSAERPKGSFSTLEIQRTEQGDSAMYLCASSRGTDFYGYTFGSGTRLTVV.

The chain combines TRBV9 with TRBJ2-5; D gene uncertain. The V end lost 4 bases, the J end lost 1 base, and 11 bases lay between the germline ends. The CDR3 spans 14 residues. Germline CDR1 is SGDLS and CDR2 is YYNGEE. CDR3 sequence reads: CASSPLTAQETQYF. The CDR3 DNA reads as TGTGCCAGCAGCCCCCTCACAGCCCAAGAGACCCAGTACTTC.

V usage is TRBV7-9 and J usage is TRBJ1-1; D perhaps matches TRBD1 (5 bases). The CDR3 spans 15 residues. Trimming removed 4 bases at V and 6 bases at J, with 18 bases between. Germline V gene data show CDR1 as SEHNR and CDR2 as FQNEAQ (reference sequence). The CDR3, as DNA: TGTGCCAGCAGCTCCTCCGGGGGAGGGGCCCCTGAAGCTTTCTTT. It specifies CASSSSGGGAPEAFF.

V is TRBV28 and J is TRBJ2-7, with TRBD1 matching over 9 bases. V shed 8 bases and J 5 bases; nucleotides not matched to a gene: 13. The CDR3 extends over 15 amino acids. Germline CDR1 and CDR2: MDHEN and SYDVKM. In DNA, the CDR3 is TGTGCCAGCCCCCCGGGGACAGGGAAAACGAACGAGCAGTACTTC. Protein: CASPPGTGKTNEQYF.

CDR3 nucleotides: TGCGCCAGCAGCTTTACACTAGCGGGGCAAGAGACCCAGTACTTC. This translates into CASSFTLAGQETQYF. The chain couples TRBV5-1 to TRBJ2-5, with 10 bases fitting TRBD2. The CDR3 covers 15 residues. Germline-derived CDR1 and CDR2 are SGHRS and YFSETQ. With V trimmed by 2 bases and J by 2 bases, 3 bases remained unmatched.

This chain uses TRBV6-2 or TRBV6-3 with TRBJ2-3, with TRBD2 matching over 7 bases. The CDR3 runs to 15 residues. CDR1 and CDR2 from the germline V gene are MNHEY and SVGEGT. V was clipped by 5 bases and J by 2 bases; unmatched bases: 7. CDR3 protein: CASSLAGLLTDTQYF. The CDR3, as DNA: TGTGCCAGCAGTCTCGCGGGACTACTCACAGATACGCAGTATTTT.

The V gene is TRBV4-2, the J gene TRBJ2-1, with D possibly matching TRBD1 (6 bases). In germline, CDR1 is LGHNA, CDR2 YNFKEQ. This CDR3 comprises 15 residues. V was shortened by 0 bases and J by 2 bases, with 8 bases between the two germline ends. The CDR3 sequence: CASSQDEGAYNEQFF. The DNA for the CDR3 is TGTGCCAGCAGCCAAGATGAGGGGGCCTACAATGAGCAGTTCTTC.

The chain links TRBV19 to TRBJ1-2, with 9 bases that match TRBD1. After removal of 7 bases from V and 3 bases from J, the junction contained 6 bases not matched to a gene. The CDR3 totals 14 residues. CDR1 and CDR2 (germline): LNHDA, SQIVND (reference sequence). The CDR3 loop reads CASTPDRGDYGYTF. The CDR3 DNA reads TGTGCCAGTACCCCCGACAGGGGGGACTATGGCTACACCTTC.

The chain recombines TRBV4-3 with TRBJ2-5, with 8 bases lining up with TRBD2. V trimming: 2 bases; J trimming: 5 bases; junction bases outside the gene matches: 7. Germline V gives CDR1 LGHNA, CDR2 YSLEER. The CDR3 consists of 15 residues. CDR3 amino acids: CASSQRLALGETQYF. DNA of the CDR3: TGCGCCAGCAGCCAACGACTAGCGTTGGGCGAGACCCAGTACTTC.

The CDR3 nucleotides read TGTGCCAGCAGCTTAGAGGTTAGCGGCTATTACGAGCAGTACTTC. Residues: CASSLEVSGYYEQYF. V is TRBV11-2 and J is TRBJ2-7; possibly TRBD2 for D (6 bases). The germline V and J ends were trimmed by 0 bases and 4 bases, with 13 bases remaining between them. Germline V gene sequence: CDR1 SGHAT, CDR2 FQNNGV. The CDR3 totals 15 residues.

V usage is TRBV28 and J usage is TRBJ1-2, with D possibly being TRBD1 (6 bases). Germline CDR1 and CDR2: MDHEN and SYDVKM. CDR3 length: 15 amino acids. Trimming left V 5 bases short and J 1 base short, with 14 bases between. In DNA, the CDR3 is TGTGCCAGCAGTGTTCCCGAGGGGGATAACTATGGCTACACCTTC. Its translation: CASSVPEGDNYGYTF.

The rearrangement joins TRBV2 to TRBJ1-2, with D hard to call. V was trimmed by 8 bases and J by 2 bases, leaving 15 bases between them. The CDR3 consists of 14 residues. Germline V gene data show CDR1 as SNHLY and CDR2 as FYNNEI. The CDR3, as DNA: TGTGCCAGCTCCCCCGGGGTCGAAAACTATGGCTACACCTTC. It yields the protein CASSPGVENYGYTF.

V and J are TRBV7-2 and TRBJ2-7; perhaps TRBD2 as D (7 bases). V lost 4 bases and J 0 bases, leaving 13 bases between the germline ends. The CDR3 has 15 amino acids. The germline CDR1 and CDR2 sequences are SGHTA and FQGNSA. CDR3 in DNA: TGTGCCAGCAGCTGGGGGCGGGGGCCCTCCTACGAGCAGTACTTC. Its protein is CASSWGRGPSYEQYF.

The chain recombines TRBV5-1 with TRBJ2-5; 15 bases map to TRBD2. Per germline, CDR1 SGHRS and CDR2 YFSETQ. This CDR3 spans 18 amino acids. Trimming took 0 bases from V and 4 from J; bases not matched to a gene: 7. The CDR3 sequence is CASSLGRTSGGAGETQYF. The DNA for the CDR3 is TGCGCCAGCAGCTTGGGAAGGACTAGCGGGGGGGCCGGAGAGACCCAGTACTTC.

The chain recombines TRBV24-1 with TRBJ1-2, with 11 bases that match TRBD1. The CDR3 covers 16 residues. J gave up 4 bases and V 1 base, and 4 bases lay outside the gene matches. CDR1 KGHDR and CDR2 SFDVKD come from the germline V gene. CDR3 residues: CATSDLPDRGPYGYTF. CDR3 nucleotide sequence: TGTGCCACCAGTGATTTACCGGACAGGGGGCCCTATGGCTACACCTTC.

The chain carries TRBV21-1 and TRBJ2-2; the table's D call TRBD2 went unverified against the DNA. TRBV21-1 is classified as a pseudogene. CDR3 length equals 18 residues. This chain's CDR3 is CASSKGHGTSGVTGELFF. DNA of the CDR3: TGTGCCAGCAGCAAAGGGCATGGGACTAGCGGGGTGACCGGGGAGCTGTTTTTT.

This clone was detected once. Additional DNA sequences in this sample encode the identical CDR3. This rearrangement joins TRBV7-2 to TRBJ2-7; the D is unclear. Germline V lookup: CDR1 SGHTA, CDR2 FQGNSA. This CDR3 contains 14 residues. Deletions cut 1 base from V and 0 bases from J, with 7 bases between. CDR3 region: CASSLVRFSYEQYF. The CDR3, as DNA: TGTGCCAGCAGCTTAGTTCGGTTCTCCTACGAGCAGTACTTC.

The chain couples TRBV12-3 or TRBV12-4 to TRBJ1-6; no reliable D call. The CDR3 length is 12 residues. The ends were cut back, 3 bases at V and 7 bases at J, with 4 bases in the middle. The CDR3: CASSFENSPLHF. The CDR3 nucleotides are TGTGCCAGCAGTTTCGAGAATTCACCCCTCCACTTT.